This T cell receptor beta chain was sequenced during a study of prognosis after radiotherapy for stage I lung cancer (dated by TCRdb to about 2021). For the wider study: Between early 2018 and January 2019, under 20 stage I NSCLC patients were enrolled in Nanjing, China. Peripheral blood TCR beta repertoires were profiled in stage I NSCLC patients before and after stereotactic body radiotherapy, and the study then linked these repertoires to distant failure. All patients were regarded as medically inoperable, because of comorbidities in 12 patients and refusal of surgery in roughly 7 patients. Ages in the cohort of around 14 men and about 6 women ranged from roughly 53 to 84 years, with a median of 74. SBRT was delivered in 3 to 5 fractions with a biologically effective dose of at least 100 Gy, and image-guided IMRT or VMAT was used for delivery. SBRT was not combined with any concurrent therapy in any patient. The study took one blood sample before SBRT and one after SBRT from each of approximately 20 patients and sequenced all 38 samples. On tumor histology, twelve patients had adenocarcinoma and several had squamous cell carcinoma. After SBRT, distant metastases developed in four of the 19 patients at a median of 7 months, while the remaining 15 patients had no significant progression. Enrolled patients comprised around 13 with newly diagnosed primary stage I lung tumors and about five with oligometastatic NSCLC after surgical resection of the primary tumor.

The CDR3 is 12 residues long, counting both termini. The CDR3 DNA has 36 bases and is translated from base 1. V lost 8 bases and J lost 5 bases, and the count of bases not matched to a germline gene is 2. In the germline V gene, CDR1 corresponds to SGHVS and CDR2 to FQNEAQ. A history of other malignancies or of prior chemotherapy or radiotherapy was absent in all patients, and node-negative disease was shown on CT and PET/CT in all patients. At each of two time points, around 6 milliliters of peripheral venous blood were collected into EDTA tubes. Ficoll-Paque Plus density-gradient centrifugation was used to isolate PBMCs. Right after collection, samples were kept at -80 degrees C until analysis. Comments on this clonotype: Its antigen specificity is not known. A far larger clone differs by one base, so this is likely a read error. Since the CDR3 does not end with the conserved phenylalanine or tryptophan, this likely comes from a read error.

Two rounds of multiplex PCR were used to amplify the TCR beta CDR3 region from genomic DNA. In the first round of PCR, primers specific to each TRBV and TRBJ gene were used, and the primer sequences are filed in Chinese patent CN105087789A. Universal primers were used in the second PCR round. The Roche High Pure PCR Template Preparation Kit was used to extract genomic DNA from frozen PBMCs. Paired-end sequencing with 151 bp reads was performed on the libraries using an Illumina HiSeq 3000. For the original study's pipeline: CutAdapt was used to discard raw reads that did not contain the multiplex PCR primer sequences. Using PEAR, the high-quality paired reads were merged into contigs. TRB V, D and J gene segments were assigned to each contig with MiXCR by alignment to reference sequences. To remove sequencing errors, CDR3 sequences were clustered according to base quality and sequence similarity. Diversity was measured as Shannon entropy normalized by the natural log of productive TCR sequence number. Clonality was computed as one minus the ratio of Shannon entropy to the natural log of the number of unique clonotypes. The Youden index of ROC curves was used to select progression-free survival cut-offs for repertoire metrics, and analyses were performed in R 3.5.3. The raw public data were reprocessed by TCRdb itself: fastp quality trimming at Q25, MiXCR clonotype calling, in-frame beta chains only. CDR3 protein sequences are deduplicated, and each keeps its most common genes and DNA. The V and J calls come from TCRdb's annotation, not from the publication. Recorded for this sample are under 55,000 distinct CDR3 sequences; 30% to 35% of them occurred a single time. The ten largest make up roughly 9.4% of the sample.

The paper's findings and limits, for the study overall: No adjustment for multiple comparisons was applied to any of the reported P values. Post-SBRT Shannon entropy and its change from baseline were lower in patients who developed distant metastases; baseline Shannon entropy was not associated with metastases. Differences in TRBV and TRBJ usage frequencies by metastasis status were reportedly observed in two V genes at baseline and in several V and two J genes after SBRT. Tumor specificity of expanded TCR clones was not determined. The study was limited by its small cohort and short follow-up, and the findings require independent validation. After SBRT, the number of unique TCR clones decreased (median about 10,000 before versus around 7,000 after; Wilcoxon paired P=0.011).

Recombination connected TRBV7-8 to TRBJ2-3; 9 junctional bases match TRBD2. This material consisted of PBMCs, taken before or after stereotactic body radiation therapy (not recorded which). This TCR was sampled from a donor at least 50 years old with non-small cell lung cancer. The DNA sequence follows: TGTGCCAGCGGCGGGAGGGGAGATACGCAGTATCTT. Translated, it reads CASGGRGDTQYL.